A single sample is the source of the 22 T cell receptor beta chains below, sequenced in a study of CD8 T cells in ankylosing spondylitis. TCRdb independently ran MiXCR on the 5' RACE reads; one entry per CDR3 protein. The data hold 130,000 or so distinct CDR3 sequences, with approximately 6.8% observed a single time. Sequenced input: blood, either unsorted or a sorted T cell fraction (not recorded which). The receptors were gathered from a male donor with ankylosing spondylitis or in good health (not recorded which).

This clonotype occurred many times. The CDR3 DNA reads as TGTGCCATCAGTGGGACAGGGTTAGATCAGCCCCAGCATTTT. This encodes CAISGTGLDQPQHF. The chain has TRBV10-3 and TRBJ1-5; the match to TRBD1 covers 8 bases. The CDR3 covers 14 residues. The germline CDR1 and CDR2 sequences are ENHRY and SYGVKD. Trimming cost V 4 bases and J 5 bases; bases outside gene matches: 4.

The table lists this clonotype with many counts. The chain has TRBV2 and TRBJ1-1; D is undetermined. This CDR3 comprises 12 residues. Deletions cut 3 bases from V and 4 bases from J, with 6 bases between. The germline CDR1 and CDR2 sequences are SNHLY and FYNNEI. As DNA, the CDR3 is TGTGCCAGCAGTGACCGACGCACTGAAGCTTTCTTT. Translating gives CASSDRRTEAFF.

In this sample, this clonotype turned up many times. The chain carries TRBV7-9 and TRBJ2-7, with D possibly matching TRBD1 (6 bases). The CDR3 length is 14 residues. Trimming took 4 bases from V and 0 from J, leaving 10 bases between them. CDR1 and CDR2 (germline): SEHNR, FQNEAQ (reference sequence). The CDR3 loop reads CASSSDRTSYEQYF. Written as DNA, the CDR3 is TGTGCCAGCAGCTCTGACAGGACCTCCTACGAGCAGTACTTC.

This clonotype turned up a few times. The chain employs TRBV20-1 and TRBJ1-3, with D possibly TRBD1 on 6 matching bases. The CDR3 spans 13 residues. Germline assignment: CDR1 DFQATT and CDR2 SNEGSKA (reference sequence). The DNA of the CDR3 is TGCAGCGCAGGGGTCGGCTCTGGAAACACCATATATTTT. Translation: CSAGVGSGNTIYF.

With regard to this clonotype: The junction departs from the called germline gene at one end, perhaps through a read error. The chain has TRBV7-2 and TRBJ2-7, with D tentatively TRBD1 (5 bases). The CDR3 loop spans 14 amino acids. Germline assignment: CDR1 SGHTA and CDR2 FQGNSA. The CDR3 loop reads CASSLGQGTYGQYF. CDR3 DNA sequence: TGTGCCAGCAGCTTAGGGCAGGGTACCTACGGGCAGTACTTC.

This clonotype was recorded many times. This chain uses TRBV5-4 with TRBJ1-1; a possible D gene is TRBD1 (5 bases). This CDR3 has 11 amino acids. Germline V gene sequence: CDR1 SGHNT, CDR2 YYREEE (reference sequence). The ends were cut back, 4 bases at V and 11 bases at J, with 12 bases in the middle. In nucleotides, the CDR3 is TGTGCCAGCAGCGCCCCGGGGCCGGCTTTCTTT. Its protein product is CASSAPGPAFF.

The sample holds many counts of this clonotype. The chain is built from TRBV6-2 or TRBV6-3 and TRBJ2-2, with a tentative D call TRBD2 (7 bases). The CDR3 is 14 amino acids. From germline, CDR1 is MNHEY and CDR2 SVGEGT. Trimming shortened V by 6 bases and J by 4 bases, and 12 bases separated the two germline ends. The CDR3 nucleotides are TGTGCCAGCAGCTACAGGGAGGGCACCGGGGAGCTGTTTTTT. Translating gives CASSYREGTGELFF.

This clonotype showed up many times. J is TRBJ1-1 and V is TRBV18, with a weak D call TRBD1 (5 bases). The CDR3 has 17 residues. The germline V and J ends were trimmed by 2 bases and 1 base, with 17 bases remaining between them. Germline V gene lookup returns CDR1 KGHSH and CDR2 LQKENI. This CDR3 is CASSPSVWQGSNTEAFF. The CDR3 DNA reads TGTGCCAGCTCACCATCCGTCTGGCAGGGCTCGAACACTGAAGCTTTCTTT.

This clonotype was seen a few times. The chain employs TRBV5-1 and TRBJ2-5; possible D gene TRBD1, 6 bases. This CDR3 spans 15 amino acids. CDR1 is SGHRS, CDR2 YFSETQ, per germline. Deletions cut 4 bases from V and 1 base from J, with 14 bases between. The CDR3 region has the DNA TGCGCCAGCAGCCGTTTGGGCAGGGGCCAAGAGACCCAGTACTTC. Translating it yields CASSRLGRGQETQYF.

Many counts were recorded for this clonotype. This chain uses TRBV7-3 with TRBJ1-2; the D is unclear. Trimming pared 3 bases from V and 2 bases from J, leaving 7 bases between. The germline V gene encodes CDR1 SGHTA and CDR2 FQGTGA. The CDR3 loop spans 13 amino acids. In DNA form, the CDR3 reads TGTGCCAGCAGCTTCTCACCCAACTATGGCTACACCTTC. This encodes CASSFSPNYGYTF.

This clonotype was detected ten times or more. V is TRBV5-1 and J is TRBJ2-7, with a weak D call TRBD2 (5 bases). Trimming took off 0 bases at V and 6 bases at J, with 7 bases between the two ends. Germline CDR1 SGHRS, CDR2 YFSETQ. The CDR3 length is 12 residues. CDR3: CASSLVEGEQYF. CDR3 coding DNA: TGCGCCAGCAGCTTGGTCGAGGGCGAGCAGTACTTC.

This clonotype was seen repeatedly, ten times or more. The CDR3 nucleotides read TGTGCCAGCAGTTACGGGGGCTTCTCCTACAATGAGCAGTTCTTC. Protein: CASSYGGFSYNEQFF. The genes are TRBV7-9 and TRBJ2-1; D could derive from TRBD1 or TRBD2 (6 bases each). Germline values: CDR1 SEHNR, CDR2 FQNEAQ (reference sequence). V dropped 6 bases and J dropped 0 bases, with 12 bases sitting between them. This CDR3 contains 15 residues. Together with reference TRBV7-9 and TRBJ2-1, the CDR3 gives the full variable domain: DTGVSQNPRHKITKRGQNVTFRCDPISEHNRLYWYRQTLGQGPEFLTYFQNEAQLEKSRLLSDRFSAERPKGSFSTLEIQRTEQGDSAMYLCASSYGGFSYNEQFFGPGTRLTVL.

This clonotype was counted at least ten times. This rearrangement joins TRBV20-1 to TRBJ1-4; D uncertain. Germline CDR1 is DFQATT and CDR2 is SNEGSKA (reference sequence). The CDR3 contains 14 residues. Trimming removed 3 bases at V and 6 bases at J, with 14 bases between. The CDR3 region has the DNA TGCAGTGCTAGTAACCAGCCACCCTATGAAAAACTGTTTTTT. This gives the protein CSASNQPPYEKLFF.

The sample holds many counts of this clonotype. V is TRBV20-1 and J is TRBJ2-5, with 9 nucleotides matching TRBD1. This CDR3 is 14 amino acids long. V trimming: 0 bases; J trimming: 2 bases; junction bases outside the gene matches: 1. From germline, CDR1 is DFQATT and CDR2 SNEGSKA (reference sequence). CDR3 sequence reads: CSAREGTGQETQYF. The CDR3 nucleotides are TGCAGTGCTAGAGAAGGGACAGGGCAAGAGACCCAGTACTTC.

This clonotype has ten or more counts. The chain combines TRBV7-8 with TRBJ1-2; the D is unclear. V lost 0 bases, J lost 0 bases, and 14 bases lay in between. The CDR3 loop spans 17 amino acids. The germline V gene encodes CDR1 SGHVS and CDR2 FQNEAQ. The CDR3 DNA is TGTGCCAGCAGCTTAGCCTTGAGAACGGATGCTAACTATGGCTACACCTTC. It specifies CASSLALRTDANYGYTF.

There are many counts of this clonotype. This rearrangement joins TRBV7-2 to TRBJ2-7; D is unclear. The V end was cut by 1 base, the J end by 1 base, with 8 bases between. The CDR3 totals 14 residues. Germline values: CDR1 SGHTA, CDR2 FQGNSA. The CDR3 loop is CASSLVPQSYEQYF. DNA for the CDR3: TGTGCCAGCAGCTTAGTCCCCCAATCCTACGAGCAGTACTTC. The full variable domain, its missing parts supplied by reference TRBV7-2 and TRBJ2-7, is GAGVSQSPSNKVTEKGKDVELRCDPISGHTALYWYRQSLGQGLEFLIYFQGNSAPDKSGLPSDRFSAERTGGSVSTLTIQRTQQEDSAVYLCASSLVPQSYEQYFGPGTRLTVT.

Worth noting for this clonotype: A read error is possible here, since a much larger clone lies one base away. The J gene is TRBJ2-7, the V gene TRBV7-2; the D gene is possibly TRBD1 (6 bases). Germline V lookup: CDR1 SGHTA, CDR2 FQGNSA. V shed 0 bases and J shed 6 bases, with 12 bases lying between them. The CDR3 spans 14 residues. In DNA form, the CDR3 reads TGTGCCAGCAGCTTAGCCCCGGACAGATCCGAGCAGTACTTC. It translates to CASSLAPDRSEQYF.

This clonotype was observed many times. V usage is TRBV20-1 and J usage is TRBJ1-2; no clear D gene. Germline CDR1 and CDR2: DFQATT and SNEGSKA (reference sequence). Trimming cost V 0 bases and J 8 bases, with 19 bases left between them. The CDR3 has 15 amino acids. The CDR3 DNA reads as TGCAGTGCTAGAGATGGCGGACGGCAATATGGAGGCTACACCTTC. This translates into CSARDGGRQYGGYTF.

This clonotype was detected ten times or more. The chain carries TRBV12-3 or TRBV12-4 and TRBJ2-7, with a tentative D call TRBD2 (6 bases). This CDR3 spans 13 amino acids. V dropped 1 base and J dropped 3 bases, with 7 bases sitting between them. The CDR3 nucleotides are TGTGCCAGCAGTTTAGGGACTAACTACGAGCAGTACTTC. Translation: CASSLGTNYEQYF.

This clonotype was counted ten times or more. The V call is TRBV20-1, the J call TRBJ1-2; unclear D gene. This CDR3 is built from 12 residues. In germline, CDR1 is DFQATT, CDR2 SNEGSKA (reference sequence). Trimming pared 3 bases from V and 8 bases from J, leaving 13 bases between. CDR3 coding DNA: TGCAGTGCTAGCATTACAACCGGGGGCTACACCTTC. The encoded protein is CSASITTGGYTF.

This clonotype has at least ten counts. The V call is TRBV3-1, the J call TRBJ2-4; 8 bases line up with TRBD2. This CDR3 comprises 16 residues. Germline loops: CDR1 LGHDT, CDR2 YNNKEL (reference sequence). V was clipped by 4 bases and J by 0 bases; unmatched bases: 5. The CDR3 is CASSPSGLGAKNIQYF. Written as DNA, the CDR3 is TGTGCCAGCAGCCCATCGGGACTAGGAGCCAAAAACATTCAGTACTTC.

This clonotype was seen ten or more times. CDR3 sequence: CASSYHDRAGEQYF. In DNA, the CDR3 is TGCGCCAGCAGCTATCACGACAGGGCGGGCGAGCAGTACTTC. J is TRBJ2-7 and V is TRBV5-1; 7 bases are a match to TRBD1. The germline gives CDR1 SGHRS, CDR2 YFSETQ. CDR3 length equals 14 residues. V lost 3 bases, J lost 6 bases, and 9 bases stayed unmatched.